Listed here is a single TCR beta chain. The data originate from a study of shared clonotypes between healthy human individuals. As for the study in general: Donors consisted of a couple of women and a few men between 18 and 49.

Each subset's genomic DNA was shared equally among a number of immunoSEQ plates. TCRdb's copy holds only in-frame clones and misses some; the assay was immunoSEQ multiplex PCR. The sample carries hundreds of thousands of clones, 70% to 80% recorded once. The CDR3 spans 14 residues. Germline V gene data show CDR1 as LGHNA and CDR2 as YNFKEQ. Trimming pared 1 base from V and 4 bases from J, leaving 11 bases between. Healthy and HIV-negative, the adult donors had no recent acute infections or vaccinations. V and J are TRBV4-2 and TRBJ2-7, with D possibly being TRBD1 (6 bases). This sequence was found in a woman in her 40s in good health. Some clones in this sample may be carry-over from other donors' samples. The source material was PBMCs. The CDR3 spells CASSQADSSYEQYF. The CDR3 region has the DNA TGTGCCAGCAGCCAAGCGGACAGTTCTTACGAGCAGTACTTC.